This T cell receptor beta chain was sequenced during a study of blood T cells in healthy people across ages. Study-level results: Long-lived donors exceeded aged donors in naive CD4+ cells and diversity. PBMCs were not sorted, which prevented a conclusive comparison of naive versus antigen-experienced cells.

Germline assignment: CDR1 SGHRS and CDR2 YFSETQ. CDR3 length: 15 residues. Trimming left V 0 bases short and J 4 bases short, with 13 bases between. A sample-barcoded 5' primer and a J-beta primer mix were used in a second PCR of roughly 7 to 11 cycles. Every cDNA molecule bore a tag from a template-switch adaptor containing 12 random nucleotides. TCRdb redid the calling of the 5' RACE reads with MiXCR, one entry per CDR3 protein. Among 1,300,000 or so distinct CDR3 sequences listed, approximately 59% were seen once. Each sample provided at least 6 micrograms of extracted total RNA. This clonotype occurred a few times. What it binds is unknown.

Sequencing used blood. The sequence was obtained from a young man in good health. The chain couples TRBV5-1 to TRBJ1-1; tentatively, D is TRBD1 (6 bases). CDR3 in amino acids: CASSLARGRITEAFF. CDR3 sequence (DNA): TGCGCCAGCAGCTTGGCCAGGGGACGCATCACTGAAGCTTTCTTT.